One and the same sample provided the 3 T cell receptor beta chains below, sequenced in a study of low-dose radiotherapy and immunotherapy resistance in tumors. Time point defined: before trial treatment. With TRAV- and TRBV-specific primers, first-strand cDNA was made, covering the alpha and beta chains. It was with a constant-region primer and a V-primer adapter that TCRs were amplified over approximately 20 PCR cycles. TCRdb reprocessed the reads with MiXCR, giving one entry per CDR3 protein. The sample contains fewer than 95,000 distinct CDR3 sequences, 9.4% of which appear only once. The starting material was PBMCs, obtained before treatment. Every receptor here comes from a male donor with prostate cancer.

This clonotype occurred many times. V gene TRBV10-3 combines with J gene TRBJ2-1; 10 positions agree with TRBD2. This CDR3 is 15 amino acids long. Trimming cost V 4 bases and J 9 bases; bases outside gene matches: 9. The germline CDR1 and CDR2 sequences are ENHRY and SYGVKD. CDR3 sequence (DNA): TGTGCCATCAGTGGACGGCTAGCGGGGGTCAGTGAGCAGTTCTTC. Its protein is CAISGRLAGVSEQFF.

This clonotype was counted at least ten times. The chain employs TRBV7-6 and TRBJ2-7, with 7 nucleotides matching TRBD1. CDR3 length equals 15 residues. With V trimmed by 5 bases and J by 3 bases, 10 bases remained unmatched. Germline CDR1 and CDR2: SGHVS and FNYEAQ. This chain's CDR3 is CASSAYQGESYEQYF. CDR3 bases: TGTGCCAGCAGCGCATACCAGGGGGAAAGCTACGAGCAGTACTTC. The full variable domain, with the rest looked up from reference TRBV7-6 and TRBJ2-7, is GAGVSQSPRYKVTKRGQDVALRCDPISGHVSLYWYRQALGQGPEFLTYFNYEAQQDKSGLPNDRFSAERPEGSISTLTIQRTEQRDSAMYRCASSAYQGESYEQYFGPGTRLTVT.

This clonotype was seen ten or more times. This chain connects TRBV20-1 to TRBJ2-1; 7 bases line up with TRBD2. Germline-derived CDR1 and CDR2 are DFQATT and SNEGSKA (reference sequence). Trimming took 7 bases from V and 10 from J; bases not matched to a gene: 16. The CDR3 has 14 residues. CDR3 in amino acids: CSGTSAGVDGEQFF. In nucleotides, the CDR3 is TGCAGTGGGACTAGTGCGGGAGTAGATGGCGAGCAGTTCTTC.